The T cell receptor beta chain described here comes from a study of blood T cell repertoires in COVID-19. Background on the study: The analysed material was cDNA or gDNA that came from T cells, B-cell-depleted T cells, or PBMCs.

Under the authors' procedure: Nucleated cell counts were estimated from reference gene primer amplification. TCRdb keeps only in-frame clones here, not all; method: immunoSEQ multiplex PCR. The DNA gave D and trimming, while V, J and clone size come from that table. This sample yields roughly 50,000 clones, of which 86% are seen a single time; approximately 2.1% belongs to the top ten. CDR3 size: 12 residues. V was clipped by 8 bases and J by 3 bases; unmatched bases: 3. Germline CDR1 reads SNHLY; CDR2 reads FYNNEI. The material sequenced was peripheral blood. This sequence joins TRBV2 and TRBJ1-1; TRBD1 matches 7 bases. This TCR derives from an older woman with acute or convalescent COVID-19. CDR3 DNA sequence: TGTGCCAGCCTTGACAGGGACACTGAAGCTTTCTTT. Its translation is CASLDRDTEAFF. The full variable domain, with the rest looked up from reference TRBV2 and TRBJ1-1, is EPEVTQTPSHQVTQMGQEVILRCVPISNHLYFYWYRQILGQKVEFLVSFYNNEISEKSEIFDDQFSVERPDGSNFTLKIRSTKLEDSAMYFCASLDRDTEAFFGQGTRLTVV.